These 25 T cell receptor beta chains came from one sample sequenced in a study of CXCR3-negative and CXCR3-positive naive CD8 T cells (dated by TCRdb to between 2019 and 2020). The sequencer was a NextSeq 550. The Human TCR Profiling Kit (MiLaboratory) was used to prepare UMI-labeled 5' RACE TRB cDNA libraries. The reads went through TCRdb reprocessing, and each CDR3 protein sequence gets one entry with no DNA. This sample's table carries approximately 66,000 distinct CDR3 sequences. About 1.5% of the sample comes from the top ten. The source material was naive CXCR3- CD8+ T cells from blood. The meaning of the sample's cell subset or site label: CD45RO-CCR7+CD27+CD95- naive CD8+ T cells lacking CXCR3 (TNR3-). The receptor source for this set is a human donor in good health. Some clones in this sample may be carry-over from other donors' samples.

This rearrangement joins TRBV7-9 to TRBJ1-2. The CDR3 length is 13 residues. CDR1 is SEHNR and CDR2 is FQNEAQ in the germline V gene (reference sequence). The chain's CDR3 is CASSLGLEGGYTF.

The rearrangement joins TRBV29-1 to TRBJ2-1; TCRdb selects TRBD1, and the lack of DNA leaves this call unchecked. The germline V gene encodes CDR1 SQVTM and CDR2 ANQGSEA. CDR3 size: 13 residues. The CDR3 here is CSARSGSYNEQFF.

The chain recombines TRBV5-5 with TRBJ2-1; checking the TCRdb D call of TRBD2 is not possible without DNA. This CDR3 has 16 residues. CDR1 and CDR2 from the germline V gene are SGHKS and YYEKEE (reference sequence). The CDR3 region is CASSRTSGSSYNEQFF. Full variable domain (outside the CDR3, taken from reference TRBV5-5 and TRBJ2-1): DAGVTQSPTHLIKTRGQQVTLRCSPISGHKSVSWYQQVLGQGPQFIFQYYEKEERGRGNFPDRFSARQFPNYSSELNVNALLLGDSALYLCASSRTSGSSYNEQFFGPGTRLTVL.

The CDR3 loop is CASSLYGTEAFF. The gene calls are TRBV7-2 and TRBJ1-1. Germline CDR1 reads SGHTA; CDR2 reads FQGNSA. The CDR3 is made up of 12 amino acids.

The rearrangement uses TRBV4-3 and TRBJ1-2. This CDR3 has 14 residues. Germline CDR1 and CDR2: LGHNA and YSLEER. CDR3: CASSQGSGNYGYTF.

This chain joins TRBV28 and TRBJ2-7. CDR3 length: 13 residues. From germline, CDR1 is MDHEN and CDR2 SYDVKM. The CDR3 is CASSVIQGYEQYF. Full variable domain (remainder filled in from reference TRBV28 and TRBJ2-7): DVKVTQSSRYLVKRTGEKVFLECVQDMDHENMFWYRQDPGLGLRLIYFSYDVKMKEKGDIPEGYSVSREKKERFSLILESASTNQTSMYLCASSVIQGYEQYFGPGTRLTVT.

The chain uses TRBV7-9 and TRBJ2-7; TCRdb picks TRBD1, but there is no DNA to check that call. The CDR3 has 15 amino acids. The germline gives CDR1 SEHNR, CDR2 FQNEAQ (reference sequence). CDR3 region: CASSSMGQGSYEQYF.

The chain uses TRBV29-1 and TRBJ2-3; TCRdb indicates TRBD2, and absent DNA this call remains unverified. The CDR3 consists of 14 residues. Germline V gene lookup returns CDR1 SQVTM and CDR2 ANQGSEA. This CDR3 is CSLAGLAGTDTQYF.

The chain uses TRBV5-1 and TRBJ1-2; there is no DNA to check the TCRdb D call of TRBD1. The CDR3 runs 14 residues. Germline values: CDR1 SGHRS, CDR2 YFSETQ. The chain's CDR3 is CASSVDGTEDGYTF.

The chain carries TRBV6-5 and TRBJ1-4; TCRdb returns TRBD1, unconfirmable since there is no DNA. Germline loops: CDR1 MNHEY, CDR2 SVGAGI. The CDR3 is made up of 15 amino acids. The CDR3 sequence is CASSYFGRDAEKLFF.

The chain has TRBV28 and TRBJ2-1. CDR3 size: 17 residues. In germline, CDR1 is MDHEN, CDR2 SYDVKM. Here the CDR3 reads CASSLTSRGAFVNEQFF.

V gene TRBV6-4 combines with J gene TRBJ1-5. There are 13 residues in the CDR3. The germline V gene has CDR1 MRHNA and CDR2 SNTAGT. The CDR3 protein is CASSASSNQPQHF.

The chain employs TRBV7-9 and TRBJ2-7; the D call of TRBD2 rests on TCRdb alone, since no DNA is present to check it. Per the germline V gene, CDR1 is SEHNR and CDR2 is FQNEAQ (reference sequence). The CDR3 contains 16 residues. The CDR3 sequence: CASSSFLGLDSYEQYF.

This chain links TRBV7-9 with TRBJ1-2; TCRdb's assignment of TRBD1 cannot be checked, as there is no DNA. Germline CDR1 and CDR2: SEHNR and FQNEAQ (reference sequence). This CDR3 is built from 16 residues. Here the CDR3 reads CASSHEGAQGYYGYTF.

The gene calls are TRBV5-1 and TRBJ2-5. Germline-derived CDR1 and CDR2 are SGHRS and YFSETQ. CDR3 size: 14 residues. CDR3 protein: CASSLSLEQETQYF. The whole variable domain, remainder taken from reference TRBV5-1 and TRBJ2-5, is KAGVTQTPRYLIKTRGQQVTLSCSPISGHRSVSWYQQTPGQGLQFLFEYFSETQRNKGNFPGRFSGRQFSNSRSEMNVSTLELGDSALYLCASSLSLEQETQYFGPGTRLLVL.

CDR3: CAISESKGQLRYEQYF. The rearrangement links TRBV10-3 to TRBJ2-7; TCRdb indicates TRBD1, and absent DNA this call remains unverified. The CDR3 is made up of 16 amino acids. CDR1 and CDR2 from the germline V gene are ENHRY and SYGVKD.

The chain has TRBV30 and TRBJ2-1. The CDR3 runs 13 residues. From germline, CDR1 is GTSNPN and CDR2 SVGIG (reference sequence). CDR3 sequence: CAWRTPSYNEQFF. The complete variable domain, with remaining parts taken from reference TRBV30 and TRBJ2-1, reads SQTIHQWPATLVQPVGSPLSLECTVEGTSNPNLYWYRQAAGRGLQLLFYSVGIGQISSEVPQNLSASRPQDRQFILSSKKLLLSDSGFYLCAWRTPSYNEQFFGPGTRLTVL.

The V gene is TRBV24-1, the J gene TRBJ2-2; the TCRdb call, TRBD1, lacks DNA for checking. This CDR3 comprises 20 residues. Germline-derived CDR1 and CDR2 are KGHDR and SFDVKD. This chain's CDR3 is CATSDFTWDSRGGGAGELFF.

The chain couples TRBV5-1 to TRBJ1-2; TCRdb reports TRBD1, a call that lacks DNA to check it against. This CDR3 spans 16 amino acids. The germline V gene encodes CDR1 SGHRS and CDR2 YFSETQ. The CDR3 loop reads CASSLDSGTGRDGYTF.

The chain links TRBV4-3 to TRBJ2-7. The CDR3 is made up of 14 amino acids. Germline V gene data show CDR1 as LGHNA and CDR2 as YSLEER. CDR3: CASSQGGGPYEQYF.

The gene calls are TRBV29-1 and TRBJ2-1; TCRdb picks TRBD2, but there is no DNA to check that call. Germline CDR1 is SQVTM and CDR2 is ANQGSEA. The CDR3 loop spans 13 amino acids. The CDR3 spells CSVRGVRVNEQFF.

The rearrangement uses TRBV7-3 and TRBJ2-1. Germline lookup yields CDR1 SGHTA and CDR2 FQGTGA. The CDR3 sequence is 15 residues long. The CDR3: CASSLTGGPYNEQFF.

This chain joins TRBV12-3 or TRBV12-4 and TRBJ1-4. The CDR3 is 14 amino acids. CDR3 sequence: CASSFGLPNEKLFF.

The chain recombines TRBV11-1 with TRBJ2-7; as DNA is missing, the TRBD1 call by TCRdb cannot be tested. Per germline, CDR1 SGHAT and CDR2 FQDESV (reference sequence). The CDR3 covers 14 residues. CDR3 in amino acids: CASSPGTGANEQYF.

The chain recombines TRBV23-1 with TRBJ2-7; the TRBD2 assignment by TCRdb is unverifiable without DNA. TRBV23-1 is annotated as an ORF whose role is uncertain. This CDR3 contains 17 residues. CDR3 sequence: CASSPRTVSARSYEQYF.